These 9 T cell receptor beta chains originate from one sample sequenced in a study of shared clonotypes between healthy human individuals. Clones were read by immunoSEQ multiplex PCR, and TCRdb kept only the in-frame ones, dropping some. The data show roughly 1 million clones, 75% seen once. The sample taken for sequencing was memory CD4+ T cells sorted from blood. Subset noted: CD45RA-negative fraction. Every receptor here comes from a man between 18 and 35 years old in good health.

The sample holds one count of this clone. With a much larger clone just one base away, this may be a read error. Other DNA variants within this sample encode the same CDR3. The gene calls are TRBV7-9 and TRBJ1-1, with 8 bases matching TRBD1. Germline loops: CDR1 SEHNR, CDR2 FQNEAQ (reference sequence). CDR3 length: 14 residues. V trimming: 5 bases; J trimming: 1 base; junction bases outside the gene matches: 3. Here the CDR3 DNA reads TGTGCCAGCAGCCTCGGACAGGGGAACACTGAAGCTTTCTTT. Encoded protein: CASSLGQGNTEAFF.

This clone was counted between two and nine times. The rearrangement uses TRBV30 and TRBJ2-7; 11 nucleotides agree with TRBD1. This CDR3 is 18 amino acids long. Germline V gene data show CDR1 as GTSNPN and CDR2 as SVGIG (reference sequence). V shed 2 bases, J shed 4 bases, and the junction held 16 bases outside the gene matches. Written as DNA, the CDR3 is TGTGCCTGGAGTACCCGGACAGGGGGCTGGTCTTCTGGTTACGAGCAGTACTTC. It translates to CAWSTRTGGWSSGYEQYF.

This clone was counted a few times. The chain uses TRBV6-5 and TRBJ2-7; D call uncertain. V was clipped by 2 bases and J by 0 bases, with 14 bases between them. CDR1 and CDR2 from the germline V gene are MNHEY and SVGAGI. This CDR3 is 16 amino acids long. The CDR3 DNA is TGTGCCAGCAGTTACGGCTCGGGCAGGAACTCCTACGAGCAGTACTTC. It encodes CASSYGSGRNSYEQYF.

The rearrangement links TRBV7-9 to TRBJ1-2; D is uncertain. With 0 bases removed from V and 7 bases from J, the gap between germline ends came to 18 bases. This CDR3 region has 16 residues. Germline CDR1 reads SEHNR; CDR2 reads FQNEAQ (reference sequence). The CDR3 spells CASSLAIPTSACGYTF. The CDR3, as DNA: TGTGCCAGCAGCTTAGCTATCCCGACGTCCGCCTGTGGCTACACCTTC. Using reference TRBV7-9 and TRBJ1-2 for the parts outside the CDR3, the full variable domain is DTGVSQNPRHKITKRGQNVTFRCDPISEHNRLYWYRQTLGQGPEFLTYFQNEAQLEKSRLLSDRFSAERPKGSFSTLEIQRTEQGDSAMYLCASSLAIPTSACGYTFGSGTRLTVV.

This clone was seen only a few times. The V gene is TRBV2, the J gene TRBJ1-1, with unresolved D. Looked up from germline, CDR1 is SNHLY and CDR2 is FYNNEI. Trimming took 3 bases from V and 0 from J, leaving 5 bases between them. This CDR3 has 13 amino acids. The CDR3 loop is CASSELMNTEAFF. The CDR3 bases are TGTGCCAGCAGTGAGCTAATGAACACTGAAGCTTTCTTT.

The genes are TRBV7-6 and TRBJ2-1; D is unclear. The length of the CDR3 is 12 residues. Trimming removed 5 bases from V and 7 bases from J, with 9 bases in between. CDR1 SGHVS and CDR2 FNYEAQ come from the germline V gene. CDR3 sequence: CASSTHGNEQFF. The DNA of the CDR3 is TGTGCCAGCAGCACACATGGGAATGAGCAGTTCTTC.

CDR3 residues: CASSGGTVYNSPLHF. The CDR3, as DNA: TGTGCCAGCAGTGGCGGGACCGTCTATAATTCACCCCTCCACTTT. The chain has TRBV6-1 and TRBJ1-6; D possibly corresponds to TRBD1 (5 bases). The germline gives CDR1 MNHNS, CDR2 SASEGT. V gave up 4 bases and J gave up 3 bases, with 10 bases separating them. This CDR3 has 15 residues.

The chain couples TRBV7-2 to TRBJ1-4; D uncertain. The CDR3 runs to 14 residues. Looked up from germline, CDR1 is SGHTA and CDR2 is FQGNSA. V was clipped by 5 bases and J by 8 bases, with 15 bases between them. The CDR3 nucleotides are TGTGCCAGCAGCAACTACCCTAATGTCGAAAAACTGTTTTTT. As protein: CASSNYPNVEKLFF.

This clone was seen only a few times. Other DNA sequences in the sample encode the same CDR3. The chain employs TRBV5-6 and TRBJ2-7; no clear D gene. Germline V gene sequence: CDR1 SGHDT, CDR2 YYEEEE. CDR3 size: 13 residues. V shed 1 base and J shed 0 bases, with 5 bases lying between them. CDR3 DNA: TGTGCCAGCAGCTTGCCAGCCTCCTACGAGCAGTACTTC. Translating gives CASSLPASYEQYF.